A single sample is the source of the 25 T cell receptor beta chains below, sequenced in a study of T-cell reconstitution after alpha-beta-depleted transplantation in children. Unique molecular identifiers were built into the TCRbeta library. TCRdb re-analysed the PCR reads in MiXCR, keeping a single row per CDR3 protein. Altogether approximately 430,000 distinct CDR3 sequences are present, about 16% being singletons, with the ten largest covering around 28%. Sample: PBMCs, mostly from graft donor cells, taken 360 days after TCRalphabeta/CD19-depleted stem cell transplant. The receptors were sampled from a boy in the first two years of life who had a stem cell transplant for Wiskott-Aldrich syndrome, so the T cells may come from the graft donor.

The V gene is TRBV7-2, the J gene TRBJ1-1, with no clear D. The germline V and J ends were trimmed by 5 bases and 1 base, with 11 bases remaining between them. The CDR3 totals 14 residues. Germline V lookup: CDR1 SGHTA, CDR2 FQGNSA. CDR3 region: CASSHHSKNTEAFF. In DNA, the CDR3 is TGTGCCAGCAGCCACCACTCCAAGAACACTGAAGCTTTCTTT.

This clonotype was counted between two and nine times. The CDR3 is CASSYSQGAQPQHF. The CDR3 DNA is TGTGCCAGCAGTTACTCTCAGGGGGCGCAGCCCCAGCATTTT. The rearrangement uses TRBV6-5 and TRBJ1-5; 8 bases align to TRBD1. The CDR3 totals 14 residues. After removal of 0 bases from V and 7 bases from J, the junction contained 2 bases not matched to a gene. Germline CDR1 MNHEY, CDR2 SVGAGI.

The gene calls are TRBV7-8 and TRBJ2-6; no reliable D call. The germline CDR1 and CDR2 sequences are SGHVS and FQNEAQ. Deletions cut 3 bases from V and 0 bases from J, with 12 bases between. This CDR3 region has 17 residues. CDR3 sequence (DNA): TGTGCCAGCAGCTTTTTTGCAGAGTCCTCTGGGGCCAACGTCCTGACTTTC. It specifies CASSFFAESSGANVLTF.

In this sample, this clonotype turned up a few times. The rearrangement links TRBV27 to TRBJ2-7; D ambiguous. The CDR3 is made up of 13 amino acids. The V end lost 2 bases, the J end lost 3 bases, and 8 bases lay between the germline ends. Per germline, CDR1 MNHEY and CDR2 SMNVEV (reference sequence). CDR3 in DNA: TGTGCCAGCAGTTTAAGAGAAAGCTACGAGCAGTACTTC. Translated: CASSLRESYEQYF.

The chain links TRBV6-2 or TRBV6-3 to TRBJ1-2; D remains ambiguous. The CDR3 consists of 13 residues. Trimming took 2 bases from V and 5 from J, leaving 9 bases between them. Germline values: CDR1 MNHEY, CDR2 SVGEGT. The CDR3 sequence: CASSYRAGYGYTF. In nucleotides, the CDR3 is TGTGCCAGCAGTTACCGGGCAGGTTATGGCTACACCTTC.

This clonotype appeared a few times. This chain uses TRBV7-2 with TRBJ2-2, with D hard to call. Germline-derived CDR1 and CDR2 are SGHTA and FQGNSA. The length of the CDR3 is 15 residues. The ends were cut back, 1 base at V and 4 bases at J, with 10 bases in the middle. The CDR3: CASSLVLTGTGELFF. As DNA, the CDR3 is TGTGCCAGCAGCTTAGTTCTCACGGGCACCGGGGAGCTGTTTTTT.

The chain couples TRBV12-3 or TRBV12-4 to TRBJ2-5, with a weak D call TRBD1 (5 bases). This CDR3 region has 15 residues. Trimming shortened V by 7 bases and J by 1 base, and 16 bases separated the two germline ends. The DNA of the CDR3 is TGTGCCAGCAAAGAGAACAGACAGTTCCAAGAGACCCAGTACTTC. This translates into CASKENRQFQETQYF.

This clonotype was counted a few times. The chain recombines TRBV4-1 with TRBJ2-2; 14 bases fit TRBD2. The trim removed 4 bases at V and 3 bases at J, leaving 7 bases unmatched. In germline, CDR1 is MGHRA, CDR2 YSYEKL. This CDR3 has 18 residues. The CDR3: CASSPGLAGGIYTGELFF. The CDR3 region has the DNA TGCGCCAGCAGCCCCGGACTAGCGGGGGGTATTTACACCGGGGAGCTGTTTTTT.

This clonotype was seen at least ten times. J is TRBJ2-3 and V is TRBV2; TRBD1 agrees at 9 bases. The CDR3 extends over 14 amino acids. Germline CDR1 SNHLY, CDR2 FYNNEI. Trimming at V came to 5 bases and at J to 2 bases, leaving 2 bases not matched to a gene. CDR3 sequence: CASSRQGDTDTQYF. The CDR3 nucleotides read TGTGCCAGCAGTAGACAGGGGGACACAGATACGCAGTATTTT.

The sample holds many counts of this clonotype. The rearrangement uses TRBV15 and TRBJ2-2; a weak D match, TRBD1 (6 bases). Per germline, CDR1 LNHNV and CDR2 YYDKDF (reference sequence). V was cut by 3 bases and J by 4 bases, with 12 bases left in between. This CDR3 region has 15 residues. In DNA form, the CDR3 reads TGTGCCACCAGCAGCCTCAGGACAGCCACCGGGGAGCTGTTTTTT. Its protein product is CATSSLRTATGELFF.

CDR3 in DNA: TGTGCCAGCAGCCCCGGGACTAGCGGGAGCCGACTCGTTTTCTTC. Its protein is CASSPGTSGSRLVFF. The genes are TRBV11-3 and TRBJ2-1; 14 nucleotides match TRBD2. Germline loops: CDR1 SGHNT, CDR2 YENEEA. After removal of 5 bases from V and 16 bases from J, the junction contained 13 bases not matched to a gene. CDR3 length: 15 amino acids.

The chain recombines TRBV3-1 with TRBJ2-2, with D possibly being TRBD2 (5 bases). This CDR3 is built from 15 residues. V was cut by 4 bases and J by 2 bases, with 11 bases left in between. Germline-derived CDR1 and CDR2 are LGHDT and YNNKEL (reference sequence). The CDR3 region is CASSPQAENTGELFF. CDR3 nucleotide sequence: TGTGCCAGCAGCCCTCAAGCGGAAAACACCGGGGAGCTGTTTTTT.

The V gene is TRBV28, the J gene TRBJ1-5; D gene uncertain. This CDR3 contains 16 residues. CDR1 is MDHEN and CDR2 is SYDVKM in the germline V gene. The V end lost 3 bases, the J end lost 1 base, and 13 bases lay between the germline ends. CDR3 nucleotides: TGTGCCAGCAGTTTCTTGGGTATCTTCAGCAATCAGCCCCAGCATTTT. This encodes CASSFLGIFSNQPQHF.

This clonotype was detected only a few times. V is TRBV15 and J is TRBJ2-2; D possibly matches TRBD1 or TRBD2 (5 bases each). CDR3 length equals 17 residues. CDR1 LNHNV and CDR2 YYDKDF come from the germline V gene (reference sequence). Trimming took off 0 bases at V and 3 bases at J, with 14 bases between the two ends. Here the CDR3 reads CATSRDLKGRDTGELFF. The CDR3 nucleotides are TGTGCCACCAGCAGAGATCTTAAGGGGAGAGACACCGGGGAGCTGTTTTTT.

The chain links TRBV11-2 to TRBJ2-7; D is possibly TRBD2 (8 bases). The ends were cut back, 7 bases at V and 0 bases at J, with 22 bases in the middle. The CDR3 loop spans 17 amino acids. Per germline, CDR1 SGHAT and CDR2 FQNNGV. Written as DNA, the CDR3 is TGTGCCAGCACCAGATCAGGGGGACTAGACCTCTCCTACGAGCAGTACTTC. Residues: CASTRSGGLDLSYEQYF.

This clonotype has more than one count but fewer than ten. V and J are TRBV11-2 and TRBJ2-2, with a possible D match to TRBD1 (6 bases). Trimming left V 5 bases short and J 2 bases short, with 21 bases between. Germline assignment: CDR1 SGHAT and CDR2 FQNNGV. CDR3 length equals 18 residues. The CDR3 reads CASSGRDKGYGNTGELFF. DNA of the CDR3: TGTGCCAGCAGCGGAAGGGACAAAGGATACGGTAACACCGGGGAGCTGTTTTTT.

This clonotype was detected only a few times. The chain carries TRBV24-1 and TRBJ2-5, with D perhaps TRBD1 or TRBD2 (5 bases each). The CDR3 spans 13 residues. CDR1 KGHDR and CDR2 SFDVKD come from the germline V gene. Trimming stripped 4 bases from V and 9 bases from J, with 14 bases between. This CDR3 is CATSDPGLEAQYF. The CDR3 nucleotides read TGTGCCACCAGTGACCCAGGGTTGGAGGCCCAGTACTTC.

This clonotype showed up just a few times. The chain has TRBV7-9 and TRBJ2-3, with TRBD2 as a possible D gene (6 bases). There are 16 residues in the CDR3. The V gene's germline CDR1 is SEHNR and CDR2 FQNEAQ (reference sequence). V lost 5 bases and J lost 4, with 19 bases in between. DNA of the CDR3: TGTGCCAGCAGCGAAGGACTATACCTTAGGGCAGATACGCAGTATTTT. This gives the protein CASSEGLYLRADTQYF. The whole variable domain, filled in from reference TRBV7-9 and TRBJ2-3, reads DTGVSQNPRHKITKRGQNVTFRCDPISEHNRLYWYRQTLGQGPEFLTYFQNEAQLEKSRLLSDRFSAERPKGSFSTLEIQRTEQGDSAMYLCASSEGLYLRADTQYFGPGTRLTVL.

This sequence joins TRBV20-1 and TRBJ1-2; 7 nucleotides match TRBD1. CDR1 and CDR2 from the germline V gene are DFQATT and SNEGSKA (reference sequence). J gave up 0 bases and V 6 bases, and 10 bases lay outside the gene matches. The CDR3 runs 15 residues. This CDR3 is CSAPRGGNANYGYTF. The CDR3 nucleotides are TGCAGTGCACCCAGGGGGGGGAATGCTAACTATGGCTACACCTTC.

The chain is built from TRBV7-9 and TRBJ2-2; the match to TRBD2 covers 14 bases. In germline, CDR1 is SEHNR, CDR2 FQNEAQ (reference sequence). Trimming removed 5 bases from V and 7 bases from J; junction bases left unmatched: 6. CDR3 size: 16 residues. CDR3 DNA sequence: TGTGCCAGCAGCCAAAAGGGACTAGCGGGAGTCGGGGAGCTGTTTTTT. Translation gives CASSQKGLAGVGELFF.

This clonotype was detected only a few times. V gene TRBV5-1 combines with J gene TRBJ1-2; D gene unclear. Germline V gene sequence: CDR1 SGHRS, CDR2 YFSETQ. The CDR3 length is 12 residues. Trimming removed 2 bases at V and 8 bases at J, with 10 bases between. The chain's CDR3 is CASSFENKGYTF. The CDR3 DNA reads TGCGCCAGCAGCTTCGAAAACAAAGGCTACACCTTC.

This clonotype was seen more than once but under ten times. The V call is TRBV2, the J call TRBJ2-3; D tentatively fits TRBD1 or TRBD2 (5 bases each). The CDR3 runs to 16 residues. Looked up from germline, CDR1 is SNHLY and CDR2 is FYNNEI. V lost 3 bases and J 0 bases, leaving 13 bases between the germline ends. The CDR3 nucleotides read TGTGCCAGCAGTGATTTACAGGCGGGTAGCACAGATACGCAGTATTTT. Amino acid sequence: CASSDLQAGSTDTQYF.

Ten or more counts support this clonotype. V gene TRBV28 combines with J gene TRBJ2-7; D uncertain. CDR3 size: 16 residues. With 1 base removed from V and 7 bases from J, the gap between germline ends came to 20 bases. Per germline, CDR1 MDHEN and CDR2 SYDVKM. The CDR3 coding sequence is TGTGCCAGCAGTTTATCCCACGTCGCCTTGAGGCGGGAGCAGTACTTC. Translating it yields CASSLSHVALRREQYF. The full variable domain, its missing parts supplied by reference TRBV28 and TRBJ2-7, is DVKVTQSSRYLVKRTGEKVFLECVQDMDHENMFWYRQDPGLGLRLIYFSYDVKMKEKGDIPEGYSVSREKKERFSLILESASTNQTSMYLCASSLSHVALRREQYFGPGTRLTVT.

This clonotype has at least ten counts. The V call is TRBV12-3 or TRBV12-4, the J call TRBJ2-1; possibly TRBD2 for D (6 bases). Trimming took 3 bases from V and 6 from J, leaving 12 bases between them. The CDR3 extends over 14 amino acids. The CDR3 reads CASSLRGRFNEQFF. In DNA, the CDR3 is TGTGCCAGCAGTTTGCGGGGACGCTTCAATGAGCAGTTCTTC.

V and J are TRBV3-1 and TRBJ2-7, with a possible D match to TRBD2 (6 bases). V was cut by 4 bases and J by 7 bases, with 8 bases left in between. This CDR3 is built from 11 residues. Per germline, CDR1 LGHDT and CDR2 YNNKEL (reference sequence). The CDR3 loop is CASSLREEQYF. The DNA for the CDR3 is TGTGCCAGCAGCCTCCGGGAGGAGCAGTACTTC.